This TCR beta chain was recovered during a study of PD-1 blockade in classical Hodgkin lymphoma. The study, taken as a whole, reports: When set against healthy donors, newly diagnosed patients were reported to show lower baseline TCR diversity. The authors have not defined what causes the repertoire differences, possibly disease activity or prior therapy.

Regarding this clone: The target antigen is unknown.

Time point of the sample: newly diagnosed, previously untreated cHL patient sample. The authors used newly diagnosed, untreated classical Hodgkin lymphoma PBMCs as comparison. Sequencing was performed with immunoSEQ multiplex PCR; in TCRdb, only in-frame clones are kept and a portion is missing. The sample yields tens of thousands of clones, approximately 95% seen once. Trimming removed 3 bases from V and 3 bases from J; junction bases left unmatched: 5. Germline CDR1 reads KGHSH; CDR2 reads LQKENI. CDR3 length: 14 amino acids. This chain connects TRBV18 to TRBJ2-7; 7 bases fit TRBD2. This receptor was identified in a human donor with classical Hodgkin lymphoma. Sequenced material: peripheral blood mononuclear cells (PBMCs). The CDR3, as DNA: TGTGCCAGCTCACCGAGGCTAGCGGACTACGAGCAGTACTTC. Its translation is CASSPRLADYEQYF.